The present entry profiles one T cell receptor (beta chain) with its context. This CDR3 contains 15 residues. The data belong to a study of T cells in localized non-small cell lung cancer. Sequencing used immunoSEQ multiplex PCR; TCRdb keeps in-frame clones, though not all of them. The repertoire includes fewer than 15,000 clones, 28% of them detected once, and about 7% sits in the top ten. The genes are TRBV1 and TRBJ2-1; TRBD1 reflects the table's D call only, with no check against the DNA. TRBV1 is a known pseudogene. The sequence derives from a female donor aged 60 or older with stage I lung adenocarcinoma. The material was lung tumor tissue, obtained before any cancer treatment. The DNA for the CDR3 is TGCGCCAGCAGCCAAGAAGGGACAGTGTCCAATGAGCAGTTCTTC. This sequence encodes CASSQEGTVSNEQFF.